A selection of T cell receptor beta chains follows, all from one sample in a study of Ad26.COV2.S vaccination and SARS-CoV-2 variants. Method: immunoSEQ multiplex PCR; TCRdb's copy keeps in-frame clones and lacks some. Among some 290,000 clones, around 85% were seen once, and the ten largest hold 2% to 2.5%. This material consisted of peripheral blood, taken in a trial of Ad26.COV2.S vaccine versus placebo. The receptors stem from a person aged 18 to 65 who received the Ad26.COV2.S COVID-19 vaccine or a placebo. Both conserved end residues are part of each CDR3. Fields, in order: D gene, V gene, J gene, clone size, CDR3 protein, CDR3 DNA. The D gene is left open where the match is weak. Only part of the rows carry a size: once, few, many, or a class if the clone is expanded.

.	TRBV2	TRBJ1-5	once	CASSPRWWGNGNQPQHF	TGTGCCAGCAGTCCCCGGTGGTGGGGTAACGGCAATCAGCCCCAGCATTTT
TRBD1	TRBV11-2	TRBJ2-7	.	CASSSWDSSYEQYF	TGTGCCAGCAGCTCGTGGGACAGTTCCTACGAGCAGTACTTC
.	TRBV3-1/TRBV3-2	TRBJ2-7	.	CASSQVRVSSYEQYF	TGTGCCAGCAGCCAAGTCAGGGTATCTTCCTACGAGCAGTACTTC
.	TRBV11-2	TRBJ2-7	.	CASTERGKRQYF	TGTGCCAGCACCGAAAGGGGGAAGAGGCAGTACTTC
.	TRBV5-1	TRBJ2-2	few	CASSLVAGQEGTGELFF	TGCGCCAGCAGCTTGGTCGCGGGACAAGAGGGAACCGGGGAGCTGTTTTTT
TRBD1	TRBV10-3	TRBJ2-2	.	CAISGQGGGELFF	TGTGCCATCAGTGGACAGGGTGGCGGGGAGCTGTTTTTT
TRBD2	TRBV3-1/TRBV3-2	TRBJ2-3	.	CASSRTSGGHTDTQYF	TGTGCCAGCAGTCGGACTAGCGGGGGACACACAGATACGCAGTATTTT
.	TRBV9	TRBJ1-5	.	CASSVGRSSNQPQHF	TGTGCCAGCAGCGTGGGAAGGTCTTCCAATCAGCCCCAGCATTTT
.	TRBV2	TRBJ1-1	.	CASSPMEGNTEAFF	TGTGCCAGCAGTCCCATGGAGGGGAACACTGAAGCTTTCTTT
.	TRBV5-5	TRBJ2-7	.	CASSLSGSSYEQYF	TGTGCCAGCAGCTTGTCAGGGTCCTCCTACGAGCAGTACTTC
.	TRBV19	TRBJ1-1	.	CASSVGGTGAFF	TGTGCCAGTAGTGTTGGCGGGACCGGAGCTTTCTTT
.	TRBV19	TRBJ1-5	.	CASTSINYGRQSSNQPQHF	TGTGCCAGTACCTCGATCAACTACGGGCGACAGAGTAGCAATCAGCCCCAGCATTTT
.	TRBV20-1	TRBJ2-1	.	CSASGTPGSGNEQFF	TGCAGTGCTAGTGGTACTCCAGGGTCGGGCAATGAGCAGTTCTTC
TRBD2	TRBV7-9	TRBJ2-3	.	CASSPGTSADTQYF	TGTGCCAGCAGCCCGGGGACTAGCGCAGATACGCAGTATTTT
TRBD1	TRBV5-1	TRBJ2-5	.	CASSLVAGGAETQYF	TGCGCCAGCAGCTTGGTGGCAGGGGGCGCAGAGACCCAGTACTTC
.	TRBV10-2	TRBJ2-7	.	CASSEVLYEQYF	TGCGCCAGCAGTGAGGTTCTCTACGAGCAGTACTTC
.	TRBV9	TRBJ1-1	.	CASSVGVGRTEAFF	TGTGCCAGCAGCGTAGGGGTGGGCCGAACTGAAGCTTTCTTT
.	TRBV19	TRBJ1-1	.	CASSPPSIGGTEAFF	TGTGCCAGTAGCCCCCCCTCAATTGGGGGCACTGAAGCTTTCTTT
.	TRBV30	TRBJ1-2	.	CAWSQTDRPLEYGYTF	TGTGCCTGGAGTCAAACTGACAGGCCCCTAGAGTATGGCTACACCTTC
TRBD2	TRBV20-1	TRBJ2-2	.	CSASSSGGANTGELFF	TGCAGTGCTAGTTCTAGCGGGGGAGCTAACACCGGGGAGCTGTTTTTT
.	TRBV5-6	TRBJ1-1	.	CASSLPEREWNTEAFF	TGTGCCAGCAGCTTGCCCGAGAGGGAATGGAACACTGAAGCTTTCTTT
.	TRBV7-9	TRBJ1-2	.	CASSQGAGGYGYTF	TGTGCCAGCAGCCAAGGGGCTGGCGGCTATGGCTACACCTTC
.	TRBV9	TRBJ1-3	.	CASSSRSGTYGNTIYF	TGTGCCAGCAGCTCAAGATCCGGGACATACGGGAACACCATATATTTT
.	TRBV7-9	TRBJ2-5	.	CASSRARRETQYF	TGTGCCAGCAGCCGGGCCAGGAGGGAGACCCAGTACTTC
.	TRBV3-1/TRBV3-2	TRBJ2-3	.	CASRYLLGGLACDTQYF	TGTGCCAGCAGGTACCTCCTTGGGGGCCTGGCGTGTGATACGCAGTATTTT
.	TRBV6-5	TRBJ1-3	.	CASTLRPGNTIYF	TGTGCCAGCACCTTACGGCCTGGAAACACCATATATTTT
.	TRBV21-1	TRBJ2-1	.	CASIHEQFF	TGTGCCAGCATCCATGAGCAGTTCTTC
.	TRBV20-1	TRBJ1-5	.	CSASPGANQPQHF	TGCAGTGCTAGTCCGGGCGCCAATCAGCCCCAGCATTTT
.	TRBV5-1	TRBJ1-6	.	CASSVDPRNSPLHF	TGCGCCAGCAGCGTGGACCCTCGTAATTCACCCCTCCACTTT
.	TRBV28	TRBJ2-7	.	CASSLRQTDEQYF	TGTGCCAGCAGCCTTCGACAGACTGACGAGCAGTACTTC
.	TRBV27	TRBJ1-5	.	CASSPAEFSNQPQHF	TGTGCCAGCAGCCCAGCAGAATTTAGCAATCAGCCCCAGCATTTT
TRBD2	TRBV14	TRBJ2-7	.	CASSLTAPRASGGFSSYEQYF	TGTGCCAGCAGCCTAACAGCCCCCAGGGCTAGCGGGGGGTTCAGCTCCTACGAGCAGTACTTC
.	TRBV15	TRBJ2-7	.	CATSSADGSSYEQYF	TGTGCCACCAGCAGTGCTGACGGGAGCTCCTACGAGCAGTACTTC
.	TRBV4-2	TRBJ2-3	.	CASSQVIGDTQYF	TGTGCCAGCAGCCAAGTGATCGGGGATACGCAGTATTTT
.	TRBV9	TRBJ2-1	.	CASSVEISSYNEQFF	TGTGCCAGCAGCGTAGAAATAAGCTCCTACAATGAGCAGTTCTTC
.	TRBV27	TRBJ1-1	.	CASSLQGKGTEAFF	TGTGCCAGCAGTTTACAGGGAAAGGGGACTGAAGCTTTCTTT
.	TRBV12-3/TRBV12-4	TRBJ1-1	.	CASRGAKEAFF	TGTGCCAGCCGGGGGGCGAAAGAAGCTTTCTTT
TRBD1	TRBV2	TRBJ2-5	.	CASIKNRGEETQYF	TGTGCCAGCATTAAAAACAGGGGGGAAGAGACCCAGTACTTC
TRBD1	TRBV11-3	TRBJ2-5	.	CASSFGPGQGKETQYF	TGTGCCAGCAGCTTCGGCCCGGGACAGGGGAAAGAGACCCAGTACTTC
TRBD2	TRBV9	TRBJ2-3	.	CASSAGGTDVDTQYF	TGTGCCAGCAGCGCCGGGGGGACTGATGTAGATACGCAGTATTTT
.	TRBV7-2	TRBJ2-3	.	CASSLVEAVSTDTQYF	TGTGCCAGCAGCTTAGTTGAAGCAGTTAGCACAGATACGCAGTATTTT
.	TRBV10-1	TRBJ2-3	.	CASSQKGGNTQYF	TGCGCCAGCAGTCAGAAGGGTGGAAATACGCAGTATTTT
TRBD2	TRBV20-1	TRBJ2-3	.	CSASRRTSGVTDTQYF	TGCAGTGCTAGTCGTCGGACTAGCGGGGTGACAGATACGCAGTATTTT
.	TRBV6-6	TRBJ2-7	.	CASSPKTSGGLRYEQYF	TGTGCCAGCAGTCCCAAGACCTCAGGGGGGCTTCGGTACGAGCAGTACTTC
.	TRBV6-6	TRBJ1-5	once	CASSYESNQPQHF	TGTGCCAGCAGTTACGAGAGCAATCAGCCCCAGCATTTT
.	TRBV6-2/TRBV6-3	TRBJ2-5	.	CASSRTGTEETQYF	TGTGCCAGCAGTCGTACCGGGACCGAAGAGACCCAGTACTTC
.	TRBV6-5	TRBJ1-2	.	CASRKDRLMDGYTF	TGTGCCAGCAGGAAAGACAGGCTCATGGATGGCTACACCTTC
.	TRBV30	TRBJ1-2	.	CAVGAGYTF	TGTGCCGTTGGGGCTGGCTACACCTTC
TRBD2	TRBV3-1/TRBV3-2	TRBJ2-5	.	CASSQAPSTSGGVETQYF	TGTGCCAGCAGCCAAGCACCGTCGACTAGCGGGGGGGTAGAGACCCAGTACTTC
.	TRBV7-2	TRBJ2-1	once	CASSMTWTDEQFF	TGTGCCAGCAGCATGACTTGGACTGATGAGCAGTTCTTC
.	TRBV12-5	TRBJ2-3	.	CASGLAGVDTQYF	TGTGCTAGTGGTTTGGCCGGGGTGGATACGCAGTATTTT
TRBD1	TRBV28	TRBJ2-6	once	CASRIPGQGVGANVLTF	TGTGCCAGCAGGATTCCGGGACAGGGGGTTGGGGCCAACGTCCTGACTTTC
TRBD1	TRBV19	TRBJ1-2	once	CASTGGETPYGYTF	TGTGCCAGTACAGGGGGCGAGACCCCCTATGGCTACACCTTC
.	TRBV5-1	TRBJ2-5	.	CASSLYYQETQYF	TGCGCCAGCAGCTTGTACTATCAAGAGACCCAGTACTTC
.	TRBV11-2	TRBJ2-7	.	CASSLDSPGTGYEQYF	TGTGCCAGCAGCTTAGATTCTCCAGGGACGGGGTACGAGCAGTACTTC
TRBD1	TRBV18	TRBJ1-3	.	CASSPQGESGNTIYF	TGTGCCAGCTCACCGCAGGGGGAATCTGGAAACACCATATATTTT
TRBD2	TRBV4-1	TRBJ2-1	.	CASSQERGGNEQFF	TGCGCCAGCAGCCAAGAACGGGGGGGGAATGAGCAGTTCTTC
TRBD2	TRBV10-3	TRBJ2-1	once	CAITGGAHNEQFF	TGTGCCATCACCGGGGGGGCCCACAATGAGCAGTTCTTC
.	TRBV30	TRBJ1-1	few	CAWKAGAGAFF	TGTGCCTGGAAGGCAGGGGCTGGAGCTTTCTTT
.	TRBV24-1	TRBJ2-5	.	CATSERGPKETQYF	TGTGCCACCAGTGAGCGGGGCCCCAAGGAGACCCAGTACTTC